A selection of T cell receptor beta chains follows, all from one sample in a study of blood T cell repertoires in COVID-19. TCRdb's copy holds only in-frame clones and misses some; the assay was immunoSEQ multiplex PCR. The sample holds around 250,000 clones, 84% seen once. Material: peripheral blood. Receptors were obtained from a human donor in a cohort sampled during active COVID-19. CDR3s include the opening cysteine and the closing phenylalanine or tryptophan. The D gene is left open where the match is weak. Expanded clones are given a class, and other clones once, few, many or no size at all.

>TRBV5-1|NA|TRBJ2-1|NA
CASSLHYEQFF
TGCGCCAGCAGCTTGCACTATGAGCAGTTCTTC
>TRBV6-5|NA|TRBJ1-1|NA
CASSYSPGQTEAFF
TGTGCCAGCAGTTACTCCCCTGGACAGACTGAAGCTTTCTTT
>TRBV5-1|TRBD1|TRBJ2-1|NA
CASSLRQGDSSYNEQFF
TGCGCCAGCAGCCTTCGACAGGGCGATAGCTCCTACAATGAGCAGTTCTTC
>TRBV4-2|NA|TRBJ2-7|NA
CASSQNRNEQYF
TGTGCCAGCAGCCAAAACAGGAACGAGCAGTACTTC
>TRBV6-1|NA|TRBJ1-1|NA
CASSEAQGLTEAFF
TGTGCCAGCAGTGAAGCGCAGGGTTTAACTGAAGCTTTCTTT
>TRBV6-2/TRBV6-3|NA|TRBJ2-5|NA
CASSYTPLKGHRQETQYF
TGTGCCAGCAGTTACACGCCCTTAAAAGGACACCGCCAAGAGACCCAGTACTTC
>TRBV4-1|TRBD1|TRBJ1-1|NA
CASSLRDRGLEAFF
TGCGCCAGCAGCCTCCGGGACAGGGGTCTTGAAGCTTTCTTT
>TRBV24-1|NA|TRBJ1-5|NA
CATSDPDRSNQPQHF
TGTGCCACCAGTGACCCCGACAGGAGCAATCAGCCCCAGCATTTT
>TRBV18|NA|TRBJ2-2|few
CASSQLGELFF
TGTGCCAGCTCCCAACTCGGGGAGCTGTTTTTT
>TRBV7-8|NA|TRBJ2-7|once
CASSLIAVGHEQYF
TGTGCCAGCAGCTTAATAGCGGTAGGGCACGAGCAGTACTTC
>TRBV13|NA|TRBJ1-1|NA
CASSRGGRNTEAFF
TGTGCCAGCAGCCGCGGGGGGAGGAACACTGAAGCTTTCTTT
>TRBV5-1|NA|TRBJ2-3|NA
CASSLVSGEDTQYF
TGCGCCAGCAGCTTGGTTTCGGGGGAGGATACGCAGTATTTT
>TRBV18|TRBD2|TRBJ2-3|NA
CASRPQSSGRADTQYF
TGTGCCAGCAGGCCCCAGTCTAGCGGGAGGGCAGATACGCAGTATTTT
>TRBV24-1|NA|TRBJ1-5|NA
CATQGTGYNQPQHF
TGTGCCACCCAGGGAACCGGATACAATCAGCCCCAGCATTTT
>TRBV5-1|NA|TRBJ2-3|NA
CASSSVGTLPSTDTQYF
TGCGCCAGCAGCTCCGTCGGGACTCTCCCTAGCACAGATACGCAGTATTTT
>TRBV18|NA|TRBJ2-3|NA
CASSPPQGRGTDTQYF
TGTGCCAGCTCACCACCTCAGGGAAGGGGCACAGATACGCAGTATTTT
>TRBV7-2|NA|TRBJ2-7|NA
CASAWPNSYEQYF
TGTGCCAGCGCATGGCCCAACTCCTACGAGCAGTACTTC
>TRBV19|NA|TRBJ1-5|NA
CASSPRAGNSNQPQHF
TGTGCCAGTAGTCCACGGGCAGGGAATAGCAATCAGCCCCAGCATTTT
>TRBV24-1|TRBD1|TRBJ2-1|NA
CATATGTGSNEQFF
TGTGCCACCGCCACCGGGACAGGGAGCAATGAGCAGTTCTTC
>TRBV6-2/TRBV6-3|NA|TRBJ2-7|NA
CASSWATAGILQYF
TGTGCCAGCAGTTGGGCCACGGCGGGGATATTACAGTACTTC
>TRBV19|NA|TRBJ2-6|NA
CATLDPTTPGANVLTF
TGTGCCACCTTGGATCCTACTACGCCTGGGGCCAACGTCCTGACTTTC
>TRBV19|NA|TRBJ2-2|NA
CASSKGQNTGELFF
TGTGCCAGTAGTAAGGGACAGAACACCGGGGAGCTGTTTTTT
>TRBV2|TRBD2|TRBJ2-5|NA
CASSGTSRLKTQYF
TGTGCCAGCAGTGGGACTAGCAGGTTAAAGACCCAGTACTTC
>TRBV21-1|NA|TRBJ2-1|NA
CVSQGEQFF
TGTGTGTCTCAGGGTGAGCAGTTCTTC
>TRBV9|NA|TRBJ2-1|NA
CASSPRVGSYNEQFF
TGTGCCAGCAGCCCACGGGTGGGCTCCTACAATGAGCAGTTCTTC
>TRBV19|TRBD1|TRBJ1-1|once
CASRLGQGLPNTEAFF
TGTGCCAGTAGACTGGGACAGGGGCTACCGAACACTGAAGCTTTCTTT
>TRBV19|NA|TRBJ1-1|NA
CASSPDREQGNTEAFF
TGTGCCAGTAGTCCCGACCGGGAGCAGGGCAACACTGAAGCTTTCTTT
>TRBV7-2|NA|TRBJ2-3|NA
CASSFGGYTDTQYF
TGTGCCAGCAGCTTCGGGGGATACACAGATACGCAGTATTTT
>TRBV7-9|TRBD1|TRBJ2-2|NA
CASSTPGTAFVDAGELFF
TGTGCCAGCAGCACCCCCGGGACAGCATTTGTAGACGCCGGGGAGCTGTTTTTT
>TRBV27|TRBD2|TRBJ2-3|NA
CASSLFRTSGPPDTQYF
TGTGCCAGCAGTTTGTTTCGGACTAGCGGGCCCCCAGATACGCAGTATTTT
>TRBV4-2|NA|TRBJ2-5|NA
CASSQVAEQETQYF
TGTGCCAGCAGCCAAGTAGCGGAACAAGAGACCCAGTACTTC
>TRBV5-5|TRBD2|TRBJ2-1|NA
CASSWPRTSGKGEQFF
TGTGCCAGCAGCTGGCCCCGGACTAGCGGGAAGGGTGAGCAGTTCTTC
>TRBV28|NA|TRBJ1-5|NA
CASSSTNHGNQPQHF
TGTGCCAGCAGTTCGACAAACCACGGCAATCAGCCCCAGCATTTT
>TRBV7-2|NA|TRBJ2-1|NA
CASSSPWGLEQFF
TGTGCCAGCAGCTCCCCTTGGGGACTTGAGCAGTTCTTC
>TRBV29-1|NA|TRBJ2-2|NA
CSAGQATGELFF
TGCAGCGCCGGCCAAGCGACCGGGGAGCTGTTTTTT
>TRBV7-2|NA|TRBJ2-2|NA
CASSRPGGRNTGELFF
TGTGCCAGCAGCCGCCCGGGGGGCCGAAACACCGGGGAGCTGTTTTTT
>TRBV9|TRBD2|TRBJ2-3|once
CASSSGGDVWATDTQYF
TGTGCCAGCAGTAGCGGGGGGGATGTTTGGGCCACAGATACGCAGTATTTT
>TRBV20-1|TRBD2|TRBJ2-7|NA
CSASSGTGSEQYF
TGCAGTGCTAGTAGCGGGACCGGGTCCGAGCAGTACTTC
>TRBV10-3|TRBD1|TRBJ2-5|NA
CTIKGTGGEETQYF
TGTACCATCAAAGGGACAGGAGGTGAAGAGACCCAGTACTTC
>TRBV27|NA|TRBJ2-4|NA
CATKTGRRAKNIQYF
TGTGCCACCAAGACAGGTCGTAGGGCCAAAAACATTCAGTACTTC
>TRBV5-1|TRBD2|TRBJ2-1|NA
CASSLARGLRGRNEQFF
TGCGCCAGCAGCTTGGCCCGGGGACTAAGAGGGCGCAATGAGCAGTTCTTC
>TRBV5-4|NA|TRBJ2-4|NA
CASSLGGASGGNIQYF
TGTGCCAGCAGCTTGGGGGGGGCTAGCGGTGGAAACATTCAGTACTTC
>TRBV3-1/TRBV3-2|NA|TRBJ2-7|NA
CASSHGRGEQYF
TGTGCCAGCAGCCACGGGAGAGGCGAGCAGTACTTC
>TRBV9|NA|TRBJ1-4|NA
CASSLGGANEKLFF
TGTGCCAGCAGCCTCGGGGGAGCTAATGAAAAACTGTTTTTT
>TRBV7-2|TRBD1|TRBJ1-2|NA
CASRFQQGYYGYTF
TGTGCCAGCAGATTCCAACAGGGGTACTATGGCTACACCTTC
>TRBV6-5|TRBD1|TRBJ1-2|NA
CASSSGGGGYYGYTF
TGTGCCAGCAGTTCAGGGGGTGGGGGTTATTATGGCTACACCTTC
>TRBV5-1|NA|TRBJ2-5|NA
CASSLAFQGSQETQYF
TGCGCCAGCAGCTTGGCCTTTCAGGGGAGCCAAGAGACCCAGTACTTC
>TRBV24-1|NA|TRBJ1-2|NA
CATSAPGQGLGGYTF
TGTGCCACCAGTGCCCCTGGGCAGGGACTCGGGGGCTACACCTTC
>TRBV19|TRBD1|TRBJ1-1|NA
CASRPTGTGGENTEAFF
TGTGCCAGTAGGCCGACAGGGACAGGGGGCGAGAACACTGAAGCTTTCTTT
>TRBV5-4|NA|TRBJ2-7|once
CASSLVRGEQYF
TGTGCCAGCAGCTTGGTCCGAGGGGAGCAGTACTTC
>TRBV4-1|TRBD1|TRBJ1-2|NA
CASSLMTTGALGYTF
TGCGCCAGCAGCCTAATGACGACAGGGGCTCTTGGCTACACCTTC
>TRBV7-8|NA|TRBJ2-3|NA
CASSLELRGTDTQYF
TGTGCCAGCAGCTTAGAGTTGAGGGGCACAGATACGCAGTATTTT
>TRBV7-8|TRBD1|TRBJ2-1|NA
CASSRDRGYNEQFF
TGTGCCAGCAGTAGGGACAGGGGGTACAATGAGCAGTTCTTC
>TRBV6-5|NA|TRBJ1-1|NA
CASSYGGSHTEAFF
TGTGCCAGCAGTTATGGGGGCAGCCACACTGAAGCTTTCTTT
>TRBV2|NA|TRBJ2-1|NA
CASNWASRVDEQFF
TGTGCCAGCAATTGGGCTAGCAGAGTTGATGAGCAGTTCTTC
>TRBV28|TRBD1|TRBJ1-2|once
CASSRWDRERYGYTF
TGTGCCAGCAGTCGTTGGGACAGGGAGAGGTATGGCTACACCTTC
>TRBV25-1|NA|TRBJ1-2|NA
CASSEYGRYGYTF
TGTGCCAGCAGTGAATATGGTCGGTATGGCTACACCTTC